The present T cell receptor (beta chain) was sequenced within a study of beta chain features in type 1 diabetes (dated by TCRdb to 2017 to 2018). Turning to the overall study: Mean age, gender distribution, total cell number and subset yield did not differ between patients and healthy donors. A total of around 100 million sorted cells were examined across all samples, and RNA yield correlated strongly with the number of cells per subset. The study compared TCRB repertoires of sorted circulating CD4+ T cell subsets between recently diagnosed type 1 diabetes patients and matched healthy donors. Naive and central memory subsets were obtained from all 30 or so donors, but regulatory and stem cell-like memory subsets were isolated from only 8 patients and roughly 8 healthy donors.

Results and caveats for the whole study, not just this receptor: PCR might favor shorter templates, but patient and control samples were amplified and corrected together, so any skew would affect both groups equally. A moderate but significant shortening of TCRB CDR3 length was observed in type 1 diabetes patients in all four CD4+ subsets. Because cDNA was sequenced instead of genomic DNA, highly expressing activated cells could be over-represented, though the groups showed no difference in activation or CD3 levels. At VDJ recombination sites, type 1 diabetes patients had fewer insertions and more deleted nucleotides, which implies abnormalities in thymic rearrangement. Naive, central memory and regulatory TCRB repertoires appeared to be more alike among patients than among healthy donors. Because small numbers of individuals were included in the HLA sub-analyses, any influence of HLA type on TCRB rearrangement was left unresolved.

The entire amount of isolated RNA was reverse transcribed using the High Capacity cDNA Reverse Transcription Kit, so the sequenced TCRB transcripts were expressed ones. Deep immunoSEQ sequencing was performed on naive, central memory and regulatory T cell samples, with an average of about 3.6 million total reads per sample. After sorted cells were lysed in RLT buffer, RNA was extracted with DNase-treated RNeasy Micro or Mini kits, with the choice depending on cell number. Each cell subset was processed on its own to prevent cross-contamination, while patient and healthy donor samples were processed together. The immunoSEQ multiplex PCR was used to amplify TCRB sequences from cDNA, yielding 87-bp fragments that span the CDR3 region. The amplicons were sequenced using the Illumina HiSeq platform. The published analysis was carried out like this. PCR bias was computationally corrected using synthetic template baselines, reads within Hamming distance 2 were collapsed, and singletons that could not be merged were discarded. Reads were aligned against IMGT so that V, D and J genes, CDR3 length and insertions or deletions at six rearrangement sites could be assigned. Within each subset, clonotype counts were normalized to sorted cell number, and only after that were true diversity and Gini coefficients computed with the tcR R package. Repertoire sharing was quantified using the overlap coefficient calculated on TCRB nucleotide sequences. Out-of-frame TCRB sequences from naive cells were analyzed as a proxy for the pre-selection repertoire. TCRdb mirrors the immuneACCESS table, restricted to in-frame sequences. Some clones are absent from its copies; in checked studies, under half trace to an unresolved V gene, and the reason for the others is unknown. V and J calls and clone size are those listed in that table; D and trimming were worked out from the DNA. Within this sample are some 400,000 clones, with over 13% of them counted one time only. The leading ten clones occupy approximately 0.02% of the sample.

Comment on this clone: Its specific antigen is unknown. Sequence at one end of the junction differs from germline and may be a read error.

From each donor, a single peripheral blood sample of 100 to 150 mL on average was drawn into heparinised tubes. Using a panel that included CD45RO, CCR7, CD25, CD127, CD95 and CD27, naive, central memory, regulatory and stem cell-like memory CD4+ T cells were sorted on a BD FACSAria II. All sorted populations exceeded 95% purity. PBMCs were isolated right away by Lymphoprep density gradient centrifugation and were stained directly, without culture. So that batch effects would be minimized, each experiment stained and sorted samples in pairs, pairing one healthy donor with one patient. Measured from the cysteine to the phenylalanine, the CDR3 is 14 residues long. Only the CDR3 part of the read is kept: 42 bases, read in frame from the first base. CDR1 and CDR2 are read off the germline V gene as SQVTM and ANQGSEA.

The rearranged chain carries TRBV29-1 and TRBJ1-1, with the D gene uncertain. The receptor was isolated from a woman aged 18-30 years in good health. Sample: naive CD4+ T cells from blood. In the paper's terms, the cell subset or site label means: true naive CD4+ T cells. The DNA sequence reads TGCAGCGTCGAAGACCCACTCATGAACACTGAAGCTTTCTTT. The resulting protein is CSVEDPLMNTEAFF.